The T cell receptor (beta chain) under discussion was sequenced for a study of blood T cell repertoires in COVID-19. Study information: COVID-19 samples collected from the United States, Italy and Spain covered acute and convalescent phases.

Produced via immunoSEQ multiplex PCR; TCRdb's table is partial and in-frame only. The repertoire consists of about 88,000 clones, with 75% to 90% occurring once and the leading ten covering around 16%. The germline gives CDR1 LGHDT, CDR2 YNNKEL (reference sequence). The CDR3 has 13 amino acids. V lost 1 base, J lost 6 bases, and 9 bases lay in between. The source is a male donor with acute or convalescent COVID-19. V and J are TRBV3-1 (or the pseudogene TRBV3-2) and TRBJ1-2, with TRBD1 as a possible D gene (6 bases). Sequenced material: peripheral blood. The CDR3 spells CASSQAQGNGYTF. In nucleotides, the CDR3 is TGTGCCAGCAGCCAAGCGCAGGGGAATGGCTACACCTTC.